The clone carrying this T cell receptor beta chain was observed many times. Its cognate antigen is unknown. These data are taken from a study of T cells in Graves' hyperthyroidism and ophthalmopathy. Study-level points and caveats: Model predictions of ophthalmopathy came a median approximately seven months before onset. Most clonotypes expanded in the thyroid (above 0.001) were also present in blood.

The length of the CDR3 is 15 residues. V lost 5 bases, J lost 5 bases, and 19 bases lay in between. The germline V gene has CDR1 SEHNR and CDR2 FQNEAQ (reference sequence). Amplified TCR beta CDR3 regions came from RNA transcripts. Researchers ran a first-round RT-PCR on the TCR CDR3 using the HTBI primer set. TCRdb passed the multiplex PCR reads through MiXCR, listing each CDR3 protein once. This table holds roughly 800,000 distinct CDR3 sequences, approximately 40% found once. Exclusions: uncontrolled infection, other autoimmune disease, pregnancy, lactation. Diagnosis rested on symptoms, serum thyroxine and TRAb, thyroid ultrasound, and orbital computed tomography.

This TCR was sampled from a man aged 18 to 29 with Graves' hyperthyroidism. The chain joins TRBV7-9 to TRBJ2-7; D tentatively fits TRBD1 or TRBD2 (5 bases each). Sequenced sample: blood. The CDR3 region has the DNA TGTGCCAGCAGCCCCCAGGAGGTCAGGGCCAACGAGCAGTACTTC. Translated, it gives CASSPQEVRANEQYF.